What follows is one T cell receptor beta chain and its context. The data were taken from a study of blood T cell repertoires in COVID-19. Living in about two dozen US areas, the participants were between roughly 18 and 90 years of age. Cohort 3 recovery required two negative PCRs, clearance, or symptom resolution. V lost 4 bases to trimming and J lost 5 bases; unmatched junction nucleotides: 5. CDR3 size: 14 residues. Germline values: CDR1 SGHTA, CDR2 FQGTGA. Original methodology: Nucleated cell number was recorded as an estimate derived from reference gene primer amplification. Sequencing used immunoSEQ multiplex PCR; TCRdb keeps in-frame clones, though not all of them. D and trimming come from the DNA, and the V and J calls and clone size come from that table. Of roughly 380,000 clones detected, around 87% appear once; the ten largest clones hold under 1.5%.

Sequencing was carried out using PBMCs or T cells enriched from blood (not recorded which). This clonotype was sampled from a man aged 30 to 39 who had recovered from COVID-19. The chain recombines TRBV7-3 with TRBJ2-5; TRBD1 agrees at 9 bases. The CDR3 bases are TGTGCCAGCAGCTCACAGGGGGCGGGTGAGACCCAGTACTTC. It specifies CASSSQGAGETQYF.